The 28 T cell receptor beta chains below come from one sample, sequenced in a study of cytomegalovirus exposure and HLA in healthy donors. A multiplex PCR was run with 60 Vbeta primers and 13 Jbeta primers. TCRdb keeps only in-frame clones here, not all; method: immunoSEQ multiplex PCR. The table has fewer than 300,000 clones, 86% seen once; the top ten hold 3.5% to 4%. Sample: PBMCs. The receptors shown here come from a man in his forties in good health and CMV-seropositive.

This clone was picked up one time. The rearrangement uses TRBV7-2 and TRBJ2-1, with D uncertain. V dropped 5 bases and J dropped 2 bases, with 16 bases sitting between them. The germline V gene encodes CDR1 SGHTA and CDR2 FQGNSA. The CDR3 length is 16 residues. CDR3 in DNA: TGTGCCAGCAGCCACTTTACGGAGTCCCCCTACAATGAGCAGTTCTTC. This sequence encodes CASSHFTESPYNEQFF.

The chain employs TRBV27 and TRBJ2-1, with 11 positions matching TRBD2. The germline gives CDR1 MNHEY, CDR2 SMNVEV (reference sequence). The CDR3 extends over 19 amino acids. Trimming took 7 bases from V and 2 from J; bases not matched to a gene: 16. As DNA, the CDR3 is TGTGCCAGCATTCCCCCCGGGGGACTAGCGGCGAGACCCTACAATGAGCAGTTCTTC. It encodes CASIPPGGLAARPYNEQFF.

The CDR3 is CSVDMTTGAFF. As DNA, the CDR3 is TGCAGCGTTGATATGACCACGGGAGCTTTCTTT. This chain links TRBV29-1 with TRBJ1-1, with D uncertain. This CDR3 has 11 residues. The germline V gene encodes CDR1 SQVTM and CDR2 ANQGSEA. V gave up 3 bases and J gave up 10 bases, with 12 bases separating them.

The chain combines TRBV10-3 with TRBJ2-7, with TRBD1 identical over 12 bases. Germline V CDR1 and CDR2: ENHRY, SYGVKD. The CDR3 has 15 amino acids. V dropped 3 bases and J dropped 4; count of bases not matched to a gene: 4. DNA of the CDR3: TGTGCCATCAGTGATCGGGACAGGGGGCGTTACGAGCAGTACTTC. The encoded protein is CAISDRDRGRYEQYF.

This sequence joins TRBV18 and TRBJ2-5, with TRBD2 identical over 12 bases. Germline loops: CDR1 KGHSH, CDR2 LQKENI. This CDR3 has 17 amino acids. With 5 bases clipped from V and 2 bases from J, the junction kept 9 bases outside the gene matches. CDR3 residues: CASSKLAGGPGQETQYF. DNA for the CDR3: TGTGCCAGCTCAAAACTAGCGGGAGGACCGGGGCAAGAGACCCAGTACTTC.

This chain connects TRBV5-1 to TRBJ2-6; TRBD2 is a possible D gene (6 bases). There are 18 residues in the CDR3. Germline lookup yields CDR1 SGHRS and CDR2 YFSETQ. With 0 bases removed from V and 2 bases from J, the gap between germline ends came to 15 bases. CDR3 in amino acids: CASSLAGGRGTGANVLTF. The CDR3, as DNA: TGCGCCAGCAGCTTGGCCGGGGGTAGAGGGACTGGGGCCAACGTCCTGACTTTC.

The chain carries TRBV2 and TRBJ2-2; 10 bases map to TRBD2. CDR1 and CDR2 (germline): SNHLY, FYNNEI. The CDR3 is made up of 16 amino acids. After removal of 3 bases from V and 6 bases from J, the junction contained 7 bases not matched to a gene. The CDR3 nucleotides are TGTGCCAGCAGTGACCGCCTAGCGGGAGTCTCCGGGGAGCTGTTTTTT. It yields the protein CASSDRLAGVSGELFF. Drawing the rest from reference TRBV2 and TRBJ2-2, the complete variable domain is EPEVTQTPSHQVTQMGQEVILRCVPISNHLYFYWYRQILGQKVEFLVSFYNNEISEKSEIFDDQFSVERPDGSNFTLKIRSTKLEDSAMYFCASSDRLAGVSGELFFGEGSRLTVL.

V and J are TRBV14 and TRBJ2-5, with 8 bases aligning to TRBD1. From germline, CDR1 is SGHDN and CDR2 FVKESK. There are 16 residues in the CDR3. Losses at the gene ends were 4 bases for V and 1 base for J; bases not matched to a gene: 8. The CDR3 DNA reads TGTGCCAGCAGCCCCACGGGACAGGCCTTCCAAGAGACCCAGTACTTC. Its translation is CASSPTGQAFQETQYF.

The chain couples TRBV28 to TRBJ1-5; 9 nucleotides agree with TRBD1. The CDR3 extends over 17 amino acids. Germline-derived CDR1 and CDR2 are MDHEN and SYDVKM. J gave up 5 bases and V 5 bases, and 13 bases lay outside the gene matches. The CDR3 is CASSPLGTGSGDQPQHF. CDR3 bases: TGTGCCAGCAGTCCGCTTGGGACAGGGTCTGGGGATCAGCCCCAGCATTTT. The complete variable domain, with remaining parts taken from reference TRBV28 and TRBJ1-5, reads DVKVTQSSRYLVKRTGEKVFLECVQDMDHENMFWYRQDPGLGLRLIYFSYDVKMKEKGDIPEGYSVSREKKERFSLILESASTNQTSMYLCASSPLGTGSGDQPQHFGDGTRLSIL.

CDR3 coding DNA: TGTGCCAGCAGCTCTTTAAGCGGGAGGGCCCGCACCGGGGAGCTGTTTTTT. Translation gives CASSSLSGRARTGELFF. The V gene is TRBV7-9, the J gene TRBJ2-2, with 10 positions matching TRBD2. There are 17 residues in the CDR3. Germline CDR1 is SEHNR and CDR2 is FQNEAQ (reference sequence). V lost 4 bases and J lost 4; bases outside the gene matches: 9.

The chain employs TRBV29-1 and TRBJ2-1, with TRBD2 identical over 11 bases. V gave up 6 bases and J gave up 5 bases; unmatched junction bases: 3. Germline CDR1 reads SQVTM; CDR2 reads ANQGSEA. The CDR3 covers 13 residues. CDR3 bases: TGCAGCGTCTTAGCGGGAGGGCACAATGAGCAGTTCTTC. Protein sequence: CSVLAGGHNEQFF.

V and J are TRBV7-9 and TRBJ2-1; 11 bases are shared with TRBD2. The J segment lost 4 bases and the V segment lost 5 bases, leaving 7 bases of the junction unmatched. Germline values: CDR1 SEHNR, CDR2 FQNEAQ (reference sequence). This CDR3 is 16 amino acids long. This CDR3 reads CASSHVGTSGYNEQFF. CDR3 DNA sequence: TGTGCCAGCAGCCACGTGGGGACTAGCGGTTACAATGAGCAGTTCTTC. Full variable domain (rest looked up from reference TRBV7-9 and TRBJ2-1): DTGVSQNPRHKITKRGQNVTFRCDPISEHNRLYWYRQTLGQGPEFLTYFQNEAQLEKSRLLSDRFSAERPKGSFSTLEIQRTEQGDSAMYLCASSHVGTSGYNEQFFGPGTRLTVL.

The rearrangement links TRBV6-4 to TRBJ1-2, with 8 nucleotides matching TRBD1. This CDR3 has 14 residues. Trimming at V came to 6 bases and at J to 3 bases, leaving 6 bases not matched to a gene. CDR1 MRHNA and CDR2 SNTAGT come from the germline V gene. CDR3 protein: CASRATGEDYGYTF. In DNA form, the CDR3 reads TGTGCCAGCAGAGCGACAGGGGAAGACTATGGCTACACCTTC.

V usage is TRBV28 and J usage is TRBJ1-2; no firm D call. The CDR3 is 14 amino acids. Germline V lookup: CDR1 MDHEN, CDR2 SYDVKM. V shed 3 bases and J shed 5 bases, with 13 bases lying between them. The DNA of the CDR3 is TGTGCCAGCAGTTTGACTCTGCGACTTTATGGCTACACCTTC. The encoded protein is CASSLTLRLYGYTF.

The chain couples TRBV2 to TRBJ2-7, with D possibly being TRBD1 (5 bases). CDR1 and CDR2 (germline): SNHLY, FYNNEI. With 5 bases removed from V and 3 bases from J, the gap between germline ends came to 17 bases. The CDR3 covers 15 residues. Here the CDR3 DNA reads TGTGCCAGCAGTCCCGGGCCTAGGGGCTTCTACGAGCAGTACTTC. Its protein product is CASSPGPRGFYEQYF.

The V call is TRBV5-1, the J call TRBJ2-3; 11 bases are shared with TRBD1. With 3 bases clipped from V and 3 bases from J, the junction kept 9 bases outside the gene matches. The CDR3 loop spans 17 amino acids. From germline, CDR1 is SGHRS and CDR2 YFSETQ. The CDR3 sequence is CASSYLWDRGGTDTQYF. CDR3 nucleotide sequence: TGCGCCAGCAGCTACTTGTGGGACAGGGGGGGAACAGATACGCAGTATTTT.

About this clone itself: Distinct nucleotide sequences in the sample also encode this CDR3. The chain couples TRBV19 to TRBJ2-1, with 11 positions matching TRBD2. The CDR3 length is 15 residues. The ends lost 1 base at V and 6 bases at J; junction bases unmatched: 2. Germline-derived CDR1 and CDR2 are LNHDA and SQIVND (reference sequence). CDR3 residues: CASSIGGLAANEQFF. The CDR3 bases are TGTGCCAGTAGTATAGGGGGACTAGCGGCCAATGAGCAGTTCTTC.

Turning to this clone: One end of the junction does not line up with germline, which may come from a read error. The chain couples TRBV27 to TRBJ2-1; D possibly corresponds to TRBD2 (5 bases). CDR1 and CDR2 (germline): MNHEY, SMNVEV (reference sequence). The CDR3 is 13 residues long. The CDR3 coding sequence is TGTGCCAGCAGCCCCACCCAGCGGACGGTAGCAATCTTC. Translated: CASSPTQRTVAIF.

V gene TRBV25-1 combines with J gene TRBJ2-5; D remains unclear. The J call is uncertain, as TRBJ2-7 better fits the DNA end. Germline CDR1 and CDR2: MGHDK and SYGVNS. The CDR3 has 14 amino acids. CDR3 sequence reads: CASSDPLGSYEQYF. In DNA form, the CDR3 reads TGTGCCAGCAGTGATCCCCTAGGCAGTTACGAGCAGTACTTC.

CDR3 loop: CAWSERLAGGEDEQFF. The CDR3 bases are TGTGCCTGGAGTGAAAGGCTAGCGGGAGGCGAGGATGAGCAGTTCTTC. V and J are TRBV30 and TRBJ2-1; 11 bases align to TRBD2. Germline loops: CDR1 GTSNPN, CDR2 SVGIG (reference sequence). This CDR3 spans 16 amino acids. The V segment lost 1 base and the J segment 8 bases; nucleotides outside the gene matches: 10.

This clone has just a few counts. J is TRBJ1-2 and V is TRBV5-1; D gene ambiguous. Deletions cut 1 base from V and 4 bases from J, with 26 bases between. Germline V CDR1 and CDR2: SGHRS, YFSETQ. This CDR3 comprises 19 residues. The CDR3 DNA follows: TGCGCCAGCAGCTTGTCTAGAAAGACTTACCCCCTAACTACCTATGGCTACACCTTC. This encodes CASSLSRKTYPLTTYGYTF.

CDR3 nucleotide sequence: TGTGCCAGCAGCCACCGTACAGGGGCCTACGAGCAGTACTTC. This codes for CASSHRTGAYEQYF. The V and J genes are TRBV5-4 and TRBJ2-7; 7 nucleotides agree with TRBD1. Looked up from germline, CDR1 is SGHNT and CDR2 is YYREEE (reference sequence). This CDR3 comprises 14 residues. V lost 4 bases, J lost 2 bases, and 6 bases stayed unmatched.

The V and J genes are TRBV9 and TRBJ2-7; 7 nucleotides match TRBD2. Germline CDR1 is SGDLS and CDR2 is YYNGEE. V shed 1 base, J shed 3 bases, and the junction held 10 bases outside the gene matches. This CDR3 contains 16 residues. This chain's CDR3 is CASSVTVSGGSYEQYF. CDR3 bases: TGTGCCAGCAGCGTAACGGTTTCGGGGGGTAGCTACGAGCAGTACTTC.

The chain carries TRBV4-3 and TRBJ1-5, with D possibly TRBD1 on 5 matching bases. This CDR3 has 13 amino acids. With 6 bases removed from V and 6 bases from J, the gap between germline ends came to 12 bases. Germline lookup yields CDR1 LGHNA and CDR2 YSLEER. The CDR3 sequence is CASSLRGSQPQHF. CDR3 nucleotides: TGCGCCAGCAGTCTCCGGGGGAGTCAGCCCCAGCATTTT.

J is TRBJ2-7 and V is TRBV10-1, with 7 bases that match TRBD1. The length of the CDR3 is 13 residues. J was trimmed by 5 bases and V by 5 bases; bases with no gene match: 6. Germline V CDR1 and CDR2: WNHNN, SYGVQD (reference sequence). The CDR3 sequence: CASSSGGRDEQYF. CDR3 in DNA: TGCGCCAGCAGTTCAGGGGGTAGAGACGAGCAGTACTTC.

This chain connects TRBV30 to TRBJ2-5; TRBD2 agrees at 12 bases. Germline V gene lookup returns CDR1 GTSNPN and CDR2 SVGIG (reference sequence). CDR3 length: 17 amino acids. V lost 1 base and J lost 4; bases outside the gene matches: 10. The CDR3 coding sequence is TGTGCCTGGAGTGGACTAGCGGGAGTATTTTGGGGAGAGACCCAGTACTTC. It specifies CAWSGLAGVFWGETQYF.

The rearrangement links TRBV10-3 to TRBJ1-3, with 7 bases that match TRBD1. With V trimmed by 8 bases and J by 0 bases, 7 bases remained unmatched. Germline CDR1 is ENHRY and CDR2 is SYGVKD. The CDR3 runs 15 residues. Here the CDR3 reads CAIRATGNSGNTIYF. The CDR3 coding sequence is TGTGCCATCCGAGCGACAGGGAACTCTGGAAACACCATATATTTT.

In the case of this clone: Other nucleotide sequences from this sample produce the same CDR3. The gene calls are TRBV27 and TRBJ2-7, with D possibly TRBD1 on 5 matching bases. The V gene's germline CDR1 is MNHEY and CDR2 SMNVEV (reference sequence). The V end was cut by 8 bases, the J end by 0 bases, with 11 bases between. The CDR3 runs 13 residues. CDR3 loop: CASSLGASYEQYF. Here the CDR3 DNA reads TGTGCCAGCTCTTTAGGGGCCTCCTACGAGCAGTACTTC.